A selection of T cell receptor beta chains follows, all from one sample in a study of CD8 T cells in Susac syndrome. TCRdb re-analysed the immunoSEQ multiplex PCR reads in MiXCR, keeping a single row per CDR3 protein. The sample contains about 300,000 distinct CDR3 sequences, about 91% of which appear only once. The material sequenced was CD8+ T cells from PBMCs. All receptors come from a human donor with multiple sclerosis. Both conserved end residues are part of each CDR3. The D gene is left open where the match is weak. Expanded clones are given a class, and other clones once, few, many or no size at all.

abundance: NA
v_gene: TRBV20-1
d_gene: NA
j_gene: TRBJ2-5
len: 13
CDR3aa: CSASQRFQETQYF
CDR3nt: TGCAGTGCTAGTCAACGGTTCCAAGAGACCCAGTACTTC

abundance: NA
v_gene: TRBV20-1
d_gene: NA
j_gene: TRBJ1-2
len: 14
CDR3aa: CSARDGGGDYGYTF
CDR3nt: TGCAGTGCTAGAGATGGGGGGGGAGACTATGGCTACACCTTC

abundance: NA
v_gene: TRBV20-1
d_gene: TRBD1
j_gene: TRBJ2-2
len: 14
CDR3aa: CSAMGQTNTGELFF
CDR3nt: TGCAGTGCCATGGGACAGACGAACACCGGGGAGCTGTTTTTT

abundance: NA
v_gene: TRBV7-9
d_gene: NA
j_gene: TRBJ2-7
len: 14
CDR3aa: CASSTLTGSYEQYF
CDR3nt: TGTGCCAGCAGCACACTGACAGGATCCTACGAGCAGTACTTC

abundance: NA
v_gene: TRBV4-2
d_gene: TRBD1
j_gene: TRBJ1-2
len: 14
CDR3aa: CASSQGQGGYGYTF
CDR3nt: TGTGCCAGCAGCCAAGGACAGGGAGGCTATGGCTACACCTTC

abundance: NA
v_gene: TRBV29-1
d_gene: NA
j_gene: TRBJ2-7
len: 10
CDR3aa: CSVLTDEQYF
CDR3nt: TGCAGCGTCCTGACGGACGAGCAGTACTTC

abundance: NA
v_gene: TRBV27
d_gene: NA
j_gene: TRBJ2-6
len: 16
CDR3aa: CASSLGGHSGANVLTF
CDR3nt: TGTGCCAGCAGTTTGGGTGGCCACTCTGGGGCCAACGTCCTGACTTTC

abundance: NA
v_gene: TRBV20-1
d_gene: NA
j_gene: TRBJ1-1
len: 12
CDR3aa: CSVERGNTEAFF
CDR3nt: TGCAGTGTTGAAAGAGGGAACACTGAAGCTTTCTTT

abundance: NA
v_gene: TRBV24-1
d_gene: NA
j_gene: TRBJ2-2
len: 16
CDR3aa: CATSDLSPGNTGELFF
CDR3nt: TGTGCCACCAGTGATTTGAGTCCCGGGAACACCGGGGAGCTGTTTTTT

abundance: NA
v_gene: TRBV6-2/TRBV6-3
d_gene: NA
j_gene: TRBJ1-2
len: 15
CDR3aa: CASSYSPLGNYGYTF
CDR3nt: TGTGCCAGCAGTTACTCGCCCTTGGGCAACTATGGCTACACCTTC

abundance: NA
v_gene: TRBV7-9
d_gene: TRBD2
j_gene: TRBJ2-3
len: 14
CDR3aa: CASSTSGGADTQYF
CDR3nt: TGTGCCAGCAGCACGAGCGGGGGGGCAGATACGCAGTATTTT

abundance: NA
v_gene: TRBV18
d_gene: TRBD1
j_gene: TRBJ2-7
len: 13
CDR3aa: CASSPNTGVEQYF
CDR3nt: TGTGCCAGCTCACCTAATACAGGGGTCGAGCAGTACTTC

abundance: NA
v_gene: TRBV27
d_gene: NA
j_gene: TRBJ1-6
len: 12
CDR3aa: CASSNHNSPLHF
CDR3nt: TGTGCCAGCAGCAACCATAATTCACCCCTCCACTTT

abundance: NA
v_gene: TRBV20-1
d_gene: TRBD1
j_gene: TRBJ2-2
len: 14
CDR3aa: CSAQGTGGNGELFF
CDR3nt: TGCAGTGCCCAAGGGACAGGGGGTAACGGGGAGCTGTTTTTT

abundance: NA
v_gene: TRBV12-3/TRBV12-4
d_gene: NA
j_gene: TRBJ2-6
len: 15
CDR3aa: CASSNQTAGANVLTF
CDR3nt: TGTGCCAGCAGTAATCAGACTGCTGGGGCCAACGTCCTGACTTTC

abundance: NA
v_gene: TRBV10-3
d_gene: TRBD2
j_gene: TRBJ2-7
len: 14
CDR3aa: CAISEPSGTHEQYF
CDR3nt: TGTGCCATCAGTGAGCCTAGCGGGACCCACGAGCAGTACTTC

abundance: NA
v_gene: TRBV5-1
d_gene: NA
j_gene: TRBJ2-2
len: 11
CDR3aa: CASWGGRELFF
CDR3nt: TGCGCCAGCTGGGGCGGAAGGGAGCTGTTTTTT

abundance: few
v_gene: TRBV7-9
d_gene: NA
j_gene: TRBJ1-2
len: 13
CDR3aa: CASSPGPNYGYTF
CDR3nt: TGTGCCAGCAGCCCGGGACCGAACTATGGCTACACCTTC

abundance: NA
v_gene: TRBV7-8
d_gene: NA
j_gene: TRBJ2-2
len: 14
CDR3aa: CASSFGPGTGELFF
CDR3nt: TGTGCCAGCAGCTTCGGGCCCGGCACCGGGGAGCTGTTTTTT

abundance: few
v_gene: TRBV15
d_gene: NA
j_gene: TRBJ2-7
len: 14
CDR3aa: CATSGDASSYEQYF
CDR3nt: TGTGCCACCAGCGGGGACGCAAGCTCCTACGAGCAGTACTTC

abundance: once
v_gene: TRBV5-4
d_gene: TRBD2
j_gene: TRBJ2-1
len: 15
CDR3aa: CASSELGSASGEQFF
CDR3nt: TGTGCCAGCAGCGAACTAGGGTCGGCTAGCGGAGAGCAGTTCTTC

abundance: NA
v_gene: TRBV28
d_gene: NA
j_gene: TRBJ2-2
len: 15
CDR3aa: CASSLGRGHTGELFF
CDR3nt: TGTGCCAGCAGTTTGGGCAGGGGCCACACCGGGGAGCTGTTTTTT

abundance: NA
v_gene: TRBV15
d_gene: NA
j_gene: TRBJ1-2
len: 15
CDR3aa: CATSRDIGQTNGYTF
CDR3nt: TGTGCCACCAGCAGAGACATTGGACAGACTAATGGCTACACCTTC

abundance: NA
v_gene: TRBV7-8
d_gene: NA
j_gene: TRBJ1-5
len: 16
CDR3aa: CASSFFGQGGNQPQHF
CDR3nt: TGTGCCAGCAGCTTTTTCGGGCAGGGTGGCAATCAGCCCCAGCATTTT

abundance: NA
v_gene: TRBV4-3
d_gene: TRBD2
j_gene: TRBJ2-1
len: 17
CDR3aa: CASSQEASGRAVDEQFF
CDR3nt: TGCGCCAGCAGCCAAGAGGCTAGCGGGAGGGCCGTGGATGAGCAGTTCTTC

abundance: NA
v_gene: TRBV29-1
d_gene: NA
j_gene: TRBJ2-7
len: 14
CDR3aa: CSVGNYDLSYEQYF
CDR3nt: TGCAGCGTTGGCAACTACGACCTCTCCTACGAGCAGTACTTC

abundance: NA
v_gene: TRBV2
d_gene: TRBD1
j_gene: TRBJ2-1
len: 13
CDR3aa: CASAGQGYYEQFF
CDR3nt: TGTGCCAGTGCTGGACAGGGTTACTATGAGCAGTTCTTC

abundance: once
v_gene: TRBV12-3/TRBV12-4
d_gene: NA
j_gene: TRBJ1-6
len: 17
CDR3aa: CASSLISSRGVNSPLHF
CDR3nt: TGTGCCAGCAGTTTAATCTCGAGTCGGGGGGTTAATTCACCCCTCCACTTT

abundance: NA
v_gene: TRBV5-1
d_gene: NA
j_gene: TRBJ2-3
len: 16
CDR3aa: CASSPPPNRTTDTQYF
CDR3nt: TGCGCCAGCAGCCCGCCCCCCAACAGGACCACAGATACGCAGTATTTT

abundance: NA
v_gene: TRBV5-5
d_gene: TRBD1
j_gene: TRBJ1-6
len: 15
CDR3aa: CASSYSTGEGSPLHF
CDR3nt: TGTGCCAGCAGCTACTCAACAGGGGAGGGCTCACCCCTCCACTTT

abundance: NA
v_gene: TRBV6-2/TRBV6-3
d_gene: TRBD1
j_gene: TRBJ1-2
len: 16
CDR3aa: CASTPNIDRDFSGYTF
CDR3nt: TGTGCCAGCACACCAAACATCGACAGGGACTTTTCAGGCTACACCTTC

abundance: NA
v_gene: TRBV4-1
d_gene: NA
j_gene: TRBJ2-7
len: 14
CDR3aa: CASSQDRDLNEQYF
CDR3nt: TGCGCCAGCAGCCAAGATCGGGACCTCAACGAGCAGTACTTC

abundance: NA
v_gene: TRBV30
d_gene: TRBD1
j_gene: TRBJ2-1
len: 14
CDR3aa: CPWRRTGLSNEQFF
CDR3nt: TGTCCCTGGAGGAGGACAGGGCTTTCCAATGAGCAGTTCTTC

abundance: NA
v_gene: TRBV6-2/TRBV6-3
d_gene: NA
j_gene: TRBJ2-5
len: 15
CDR3aa: CASRPLTSYQETQYF
CDR3nt: TGTGCCAGCAGACCCTTGACTAGTTACCAAGAGACCCAGTACTTC